These T cell receptor beta chains were read from a single sample in a study of OX40 agonist ivuxolimab in advanced cancers. TCRdb's copy holds only in-frame clones and misses some; the assay was immunoSEQ multiplex PCR. The table shows approximately 60,000 clones, with approximately 89% occurring only once. Sequenced material: CD4+ or CD8+ T cells sorted from blood, taken in a trial of the OX40 agonist ivuxolimab. The receptors originated from an adult with an advanced solid tumor such as melanoma, head and neck, liver or kidney cancer. Each CDR3 is given with its conserved first and last residue. A D gene is named only where the DNA matches it firmly. Rows give clone size only sometimes, using once, few, many, or a class for an expanded clone.

CASSEPRAGYSNQPQHF,TGTGCCAGCAGTGAGCCTCGGGCAGGTTATAGCAATCAGCCCCAGCATTTT,TRBV6-1,TRBJ1-5,-,-
CASSSRLAGGYEQYF,TGCGCCAGCAGCTCGAGACTAGCGGGAGGATACGAGCAGTACTTC,TRBV5-1,TRBJ2-7,TRBD2,-
CASSHRTSGTTDTQYF,TGCGCCAGCAGCCATAGGACTAGCGGAACCACAGATACGCAGTATTTT,TRBV4-1,TRBJ2-3,TRBD2,-
CASSLRQGYEQYF,TGTGCCAGCAGTTTACGACAGGGCTACGAGCAGTACTTC,TRBV27,TRBJ2-7,TRBD1,-
CASSDNRRWGQYF,TGTGCCAGCAGTGACAACCGAAGGTGGGGGCAGTATTTT,TRBV6-1,TRBJ2-3,-,once
CASSDFTLAKKAQSTDTQYF,TGCGCCAGCAGTGATTTTACCCTAGCGAAAAAGGCCCAGAGCACAGATACGCAGTATTTT,TRBV10-1,TRBJ2-3,-,-
CASSPGQGATYEQYF,TGCGCCAGCAGCCCGGGACAGGGGGCCACCTACGAGCAGTACTTC,TRBV5-1,TRBJ2-7,TRBD1,-
CASSRPSQYGYTF,TGTGCCAGCAGCAGACCTTCACAGTATGGCTACACCTTC,TRBV6-5,TRBJ1-2,-,-
CASSYPGVGGTEAFF,TGTGCCAGCAGTTACCCTGGGGTGGGTGGCACTGAAGCTTTCTTT,TRBV6-5,TRBJ1-1,-,-
CASSPDRAGTEAFF,TGTGCCAGCAGCCCGGACAGGGCGGGGACTGAAGCTTTCTTT,TRBV13,TRBJ1-1,TRBD1,-
CASQGTSGTYEQYF,TGTGCCAGCCAAGGGACTAGCGGGACCTACGAGCAGTACTTC,TRBV6-5,TRBJ2-7,TRBD2,-
CASKVTSGWRNEQFF,TGTGCCAGTAAGGTGACTAGCGGATGGAGGAATGAGCAGTTCTTC,TRBV19,TRBJ2-1,TRBD2,once
CASSGSQSYEQYF,TGTGCCAGCAGTGGTAGTCAGTCCTACGAGCAGTACTTC,TRBV28,TRBJ2-7,-,once
CASLAGGAYNEQFF,TGCGCCAGCCTAGCGGGAGGGGCCTACAATGAGCAGTTCTTC,TRBV10-2,TRBJ2-1,TRBD2,-
CASSPGTVSYEQYF,TGTGCCAGCAGCCCCGGGACAGTCTCCTACGAGCAGTACTTC,TRBV7-7,TRBJ2-7,TRBD1,-
CASSEDGRYEQYF,TGTGCCAGCAGCGAGGACGGCAGATACGAGCAGTACTTC,TRBV7-9,TRBJ2-7,-,-
CASSLTLGTYNEQFF,TGTGCCAGCAGCCTTACTCTAGGGACCTACAATGAGCAGTTCTTC,TRBV6-5,TRBJ2-1,-,-
CASSLEGQPQHF,TGTGCCAGCAGCTTAGAAGGACAGCCCCAGCATTTT,TRBV7-9,TRBJ1-5,-,-
CASSRGQLGTGELFF,TGTGCCAGCAGCCGTGGACAGTTGGGCACCGGGGAGCTGTTTTTT,TRBV13,TRBJ2-2,-,-
CASSQETGKGANVLTF,TGCGCCAGCAGCCAAGAGACGGGAAAGGGGGCCAACGTCCTGACTTTC,TRBV4-3,TRBJ2-6,-,-
CASSQETGAVFPGNTIYF,TGCGCCAGCAGCCAAGAGACAGGGGCCGTTTTCCCAGGAAACACCATATATTTT,TRBV4-1,TRBJ1-3,TRBD1,-
CASSSRDRGFYGYTF,TGTGCCAGCAGCTCGCGGGACAGGGGATTCTATGGCTACACCTTC,TRBV5-8,TRBJ1-2,TRBD1,-